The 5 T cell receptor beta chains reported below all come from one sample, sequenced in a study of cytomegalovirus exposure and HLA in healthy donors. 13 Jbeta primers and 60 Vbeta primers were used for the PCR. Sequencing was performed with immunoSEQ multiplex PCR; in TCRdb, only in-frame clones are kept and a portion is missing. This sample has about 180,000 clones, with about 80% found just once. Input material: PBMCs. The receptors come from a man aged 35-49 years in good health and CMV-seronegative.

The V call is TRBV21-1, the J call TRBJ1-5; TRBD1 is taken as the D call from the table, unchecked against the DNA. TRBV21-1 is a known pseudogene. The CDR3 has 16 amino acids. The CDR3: CASEGQRESSNQPQHF. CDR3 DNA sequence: TGTGCCAGCGAGGGACAGCGAGAGTCAAGCAATCAGCCCCAGCATTTT.

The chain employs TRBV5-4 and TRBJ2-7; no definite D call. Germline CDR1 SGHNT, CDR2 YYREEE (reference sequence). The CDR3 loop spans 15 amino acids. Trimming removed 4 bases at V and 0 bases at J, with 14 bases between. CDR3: CASSLALKSSYEQYF. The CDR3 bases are TGTGCCAGCAGCCTGGCTTTGAAGAGCTCCTACGAGCAGTACTTC.

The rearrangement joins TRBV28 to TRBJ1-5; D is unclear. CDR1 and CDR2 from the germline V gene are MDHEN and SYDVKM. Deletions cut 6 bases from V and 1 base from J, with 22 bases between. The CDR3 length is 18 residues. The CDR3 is CASSSEYASERSNQPQHF. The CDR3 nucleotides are TGTGCCAGCAGCTCCGAGTACGCGTCAGAGCGGAGCAATCAGCCCCAGCATTTT.

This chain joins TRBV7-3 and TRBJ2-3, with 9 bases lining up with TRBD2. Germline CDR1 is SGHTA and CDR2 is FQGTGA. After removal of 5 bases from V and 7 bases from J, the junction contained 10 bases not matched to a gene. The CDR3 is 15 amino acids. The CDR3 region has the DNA TGTGCCAGCAGCCCTAGCGGGGCTGCGAGAAATACGCAGTATTTT. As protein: CASSPSGAARNTQYF.

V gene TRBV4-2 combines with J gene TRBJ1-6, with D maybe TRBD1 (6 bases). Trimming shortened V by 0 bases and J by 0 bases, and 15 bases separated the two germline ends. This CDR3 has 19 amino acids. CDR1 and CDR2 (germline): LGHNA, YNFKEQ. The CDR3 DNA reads TGTGCCAGCAGCCAAGACTCCTTACAGGGCGGCTCCTATAATTCACCCCTCCACTTT. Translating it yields CASSQDSLQGGSYNSPLHF.